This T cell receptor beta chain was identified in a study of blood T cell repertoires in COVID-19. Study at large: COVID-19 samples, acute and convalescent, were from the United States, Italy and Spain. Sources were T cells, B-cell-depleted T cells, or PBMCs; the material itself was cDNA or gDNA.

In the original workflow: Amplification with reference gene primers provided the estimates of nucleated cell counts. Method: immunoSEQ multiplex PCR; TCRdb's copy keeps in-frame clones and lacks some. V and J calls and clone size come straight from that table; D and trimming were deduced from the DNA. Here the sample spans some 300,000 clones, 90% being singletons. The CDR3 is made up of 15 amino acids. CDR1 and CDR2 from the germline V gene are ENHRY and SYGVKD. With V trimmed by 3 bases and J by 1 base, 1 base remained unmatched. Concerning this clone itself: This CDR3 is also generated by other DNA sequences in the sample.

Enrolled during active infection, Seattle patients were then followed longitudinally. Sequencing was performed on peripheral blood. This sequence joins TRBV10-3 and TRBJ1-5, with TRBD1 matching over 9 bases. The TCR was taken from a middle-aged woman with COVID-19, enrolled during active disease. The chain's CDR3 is CAISDGQGSNQPQHF. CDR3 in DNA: TGTGCCATCAGTGACGGACAGGGGAGCAATCAGCCCCAGCATTTT.